Listed here is a single T cell receptor beta chain. Germline-derived CDR1 and CDR2 are SEHNR and FQNEAQ (reference sequence). V lost 8 bases, J lost 1 base, and 4 bases stayed unmatched. The CDR3 totals 13 residues. Data came from immunoSEQ multiplex PCR; TCRdb stores just in-frame clones and leaves some out. The data hold over 55,000 clones, with roughly 86% observed a single time. The data originate from a study of technical replicates of blood from several donors. J is TRBJ2-7 and V is TRBV7-9; 8 nucleotides agree with TRBD2. The sample consisted of PBMCs. The receptor was derived from a human donor in good health. Some clones in this sample may be carry-over from other donors' samples. For the CDR3, the DNA is TGTGCCAGCGCAGGCGGGGGGTCCTACGAGCAGTACTTC. This translates into CASAGGGSYEQYF.